This T cell receptor (beta chain) was identified in a study of blood T cell repertoires in COVID-19. Study information: COVID-19 samples from acute and convalescent phases originated in the United States, Italy and Spain.

Membership in each cohort depended on participant-reported clinical history. From germline, CDR1 is MGHRA and CDR2 YSYEKL. There are 14 residues in the CDR3. Trimming pared 3 bases from V and 0 bases from J, leaving 5 bases between. Original handling: Estimation of nucleated cell counts relied on the amplification of reference gene primers. Sequencing was performed with immunoSEQ multiplex PCR; in TCRdb, only in-frame clones are kept and a portion is missing. V and J calls plus clone size are reproduced from that table; the DNA served to infer D and trimming. The profile covers about 200,000 clones, with approximately 86% appearing a single time and 3% to 4.5% taken by the ten largest.

The TCR comes from a woman in her thirties or forties with acute COVID-19. Sequencing was carried out using PBMCs or T cells enriched from blood (not recorded which). V and J are TRBV4-1 and TRBJ1-4; D is unclear. The CDR3 protein is CASSQRATNEKLFF. The CDR3 DNA sequence: TGCGCCAGCAGCCAGAGGGCAACTAATGAAAAACTGTTTTTT.